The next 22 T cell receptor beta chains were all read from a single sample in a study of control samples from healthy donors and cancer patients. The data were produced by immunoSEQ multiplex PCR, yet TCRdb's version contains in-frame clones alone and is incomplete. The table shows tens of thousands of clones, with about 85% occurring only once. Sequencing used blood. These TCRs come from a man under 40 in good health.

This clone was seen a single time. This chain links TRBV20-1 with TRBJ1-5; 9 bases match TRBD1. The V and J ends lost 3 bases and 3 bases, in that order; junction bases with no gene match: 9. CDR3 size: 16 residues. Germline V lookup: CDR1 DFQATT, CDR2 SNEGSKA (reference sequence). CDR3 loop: CSASAPDRGYNQPQHF. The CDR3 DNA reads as TGCAGTGCTAGTGCGCCGGACAGGGGCTACAATCAGCCCCAGCATTTT.

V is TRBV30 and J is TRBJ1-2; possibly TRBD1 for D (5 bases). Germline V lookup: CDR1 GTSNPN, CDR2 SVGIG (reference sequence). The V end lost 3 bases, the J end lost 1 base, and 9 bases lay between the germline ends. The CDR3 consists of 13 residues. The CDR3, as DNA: TGTGCCTGGAGGGACAATTATAACTATGGCTACACCTTC. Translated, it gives CAWRDNYNYGYTF.

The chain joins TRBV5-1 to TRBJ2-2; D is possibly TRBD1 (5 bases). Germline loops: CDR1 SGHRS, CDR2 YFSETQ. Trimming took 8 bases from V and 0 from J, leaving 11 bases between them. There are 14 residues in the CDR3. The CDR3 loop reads CASKTATNTGELFF. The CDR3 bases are TGCGCCAGTAAGACAGCCACGAACACCGGGGAGCTGTTTTTT.

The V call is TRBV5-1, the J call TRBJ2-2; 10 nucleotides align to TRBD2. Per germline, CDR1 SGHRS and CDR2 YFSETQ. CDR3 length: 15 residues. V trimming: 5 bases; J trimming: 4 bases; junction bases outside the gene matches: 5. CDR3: CASSRTSGVTGELFF. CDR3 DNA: TGCGCCAGCAGTCGTACTAGCGGGGTCACCGGGGAGCTGTTTTTT.

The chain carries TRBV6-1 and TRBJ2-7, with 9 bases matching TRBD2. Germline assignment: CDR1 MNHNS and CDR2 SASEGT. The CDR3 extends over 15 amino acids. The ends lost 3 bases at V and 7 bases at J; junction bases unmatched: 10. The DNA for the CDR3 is TGTGCCAGCAGTGAGTGGCTAGCGGGGCAGGGAGAGCAGTACTTC. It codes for CASSEWLAGQGEQYF.

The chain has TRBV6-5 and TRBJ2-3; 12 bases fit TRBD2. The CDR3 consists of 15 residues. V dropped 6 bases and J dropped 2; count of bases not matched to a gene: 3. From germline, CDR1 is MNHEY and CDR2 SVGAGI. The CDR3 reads CASRSSGGATDTQYF. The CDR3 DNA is TGTGCCAGCAGGTCTAGCGGGGGGGCCACAGATACGCAGTATTTT.

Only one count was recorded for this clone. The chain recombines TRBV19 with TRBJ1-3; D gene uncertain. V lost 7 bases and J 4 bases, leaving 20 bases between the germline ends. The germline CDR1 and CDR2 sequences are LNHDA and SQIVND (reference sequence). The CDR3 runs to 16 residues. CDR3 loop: CASIPKSQGSGNTIYF. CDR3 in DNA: TGTGCCAGTATCCCGAAATCTCAAGGGTCCGGAAACACCATATATTTT. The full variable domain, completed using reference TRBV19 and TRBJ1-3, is DGGITQSPKYLFRKEGQNVTLSCEQNLNHDAMYWYRQDPGQGLRLIYYSQIVNDFQKGDIAEGYSVSREKKESFPLTVTSAQKNPTAFYLCASIPKSQGSGNTIYFGEGSWLTVV.

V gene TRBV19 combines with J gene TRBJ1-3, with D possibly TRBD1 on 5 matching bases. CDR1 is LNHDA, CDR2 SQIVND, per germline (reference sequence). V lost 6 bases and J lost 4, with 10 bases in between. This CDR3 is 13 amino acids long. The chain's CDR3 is CASSRGTGNTIYF. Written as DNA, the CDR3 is TGTGCCAGTAGCCGAGGGACGGGAAACACCATATATTTT.

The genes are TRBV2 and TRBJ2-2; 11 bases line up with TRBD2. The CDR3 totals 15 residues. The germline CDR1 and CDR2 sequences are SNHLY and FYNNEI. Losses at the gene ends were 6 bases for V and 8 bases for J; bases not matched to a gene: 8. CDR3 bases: TGTGCCAGCAGGATAGCGGGGGGGCCGAGAGGGGAGCTGTTTTTT. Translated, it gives CASRIAGGPRGELFF.

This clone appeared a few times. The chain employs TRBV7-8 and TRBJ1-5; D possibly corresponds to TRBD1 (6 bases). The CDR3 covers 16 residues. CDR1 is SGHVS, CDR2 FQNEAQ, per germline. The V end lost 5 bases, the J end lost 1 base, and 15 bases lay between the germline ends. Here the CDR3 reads CASSALQGRSNQPQHF. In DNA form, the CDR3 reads TGTGCCAGCAGCGCCCTCCAGGGGAGGAGCAATCAGCCCCAGCATTTT. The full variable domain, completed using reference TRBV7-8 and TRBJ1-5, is GAGVSQSPRYKVAKRGQDVALRCDPISGHVSLFWYQQALGQGPEFLTYFQNEAQLDKSGLPSDRFFAERPEGSVSTLKIQRTQQEDSAVYLCASSALQGRSNQPQHFGDGTRLSIL.

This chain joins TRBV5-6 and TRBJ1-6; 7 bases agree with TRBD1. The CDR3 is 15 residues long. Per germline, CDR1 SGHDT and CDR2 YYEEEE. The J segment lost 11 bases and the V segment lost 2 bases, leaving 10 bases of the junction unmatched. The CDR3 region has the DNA TGTGCCAGCAGCTTTGTCGACAGGGTCGAACCACCCCTCCACTTT. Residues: CASSFVDRVEPPLHF.

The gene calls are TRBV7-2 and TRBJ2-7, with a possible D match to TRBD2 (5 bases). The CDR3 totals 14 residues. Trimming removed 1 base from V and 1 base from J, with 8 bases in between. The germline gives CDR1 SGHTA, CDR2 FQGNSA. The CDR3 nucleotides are TGTGCCAGCAGCTTAGGTCCGGGATCCTACGAGCAGTACTTC. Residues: CASSLGPGSYEQYF.

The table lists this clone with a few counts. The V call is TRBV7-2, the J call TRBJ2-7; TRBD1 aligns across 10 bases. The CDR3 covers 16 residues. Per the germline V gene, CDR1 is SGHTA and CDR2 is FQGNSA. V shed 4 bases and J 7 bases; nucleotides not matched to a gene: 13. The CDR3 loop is CASSSLRQGATGEQYF. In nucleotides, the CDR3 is TGTGCCAGCAGCTCCCTCAGACAGGGGGCAACGGGTGAGCAGTACTTC.

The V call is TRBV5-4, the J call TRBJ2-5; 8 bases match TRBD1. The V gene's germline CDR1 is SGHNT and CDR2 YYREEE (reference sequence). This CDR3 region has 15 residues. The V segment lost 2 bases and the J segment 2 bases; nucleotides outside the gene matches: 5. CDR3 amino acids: CASSLPGQGQETQYF. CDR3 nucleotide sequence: TGTGCCAGCAGCTTACCTGGACAGGGACAAGAGACCCAGTACTTC.

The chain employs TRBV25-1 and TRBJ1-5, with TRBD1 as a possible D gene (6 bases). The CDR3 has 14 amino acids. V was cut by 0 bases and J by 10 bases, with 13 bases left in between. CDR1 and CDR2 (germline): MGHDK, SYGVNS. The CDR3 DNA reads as TGTGCCAGCAGTGAATATGAGGTGGGGGGCCCCCAGCATTTT. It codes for CASSEYEVGGPQHF.

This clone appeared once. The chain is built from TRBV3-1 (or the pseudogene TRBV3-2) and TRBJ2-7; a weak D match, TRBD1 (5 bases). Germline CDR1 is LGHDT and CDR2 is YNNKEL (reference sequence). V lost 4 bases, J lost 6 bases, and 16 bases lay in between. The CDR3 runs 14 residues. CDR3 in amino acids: CASSPHGAQGEQYF. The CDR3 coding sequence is TGTGCCAGCAGCCCCCATGGGGCCCAGGGCGAGCAGTACTTC.

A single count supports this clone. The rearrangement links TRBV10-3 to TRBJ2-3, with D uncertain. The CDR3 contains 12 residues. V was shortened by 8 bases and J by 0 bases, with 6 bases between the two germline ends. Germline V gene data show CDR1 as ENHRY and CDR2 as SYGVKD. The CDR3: CAIAQSTDTQYF. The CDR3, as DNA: TGTGCCATCGCACAAAGCACAGATACGCAGTATTTT.

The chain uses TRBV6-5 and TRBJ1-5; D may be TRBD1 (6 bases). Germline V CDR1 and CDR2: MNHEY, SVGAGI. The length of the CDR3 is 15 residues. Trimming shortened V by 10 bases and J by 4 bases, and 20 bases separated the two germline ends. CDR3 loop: CATRGGQTSNQPQHF. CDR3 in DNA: TGTGCCACCCGAGGCGGACAGACGAGTAATCAGCCCCAGCATTTT.

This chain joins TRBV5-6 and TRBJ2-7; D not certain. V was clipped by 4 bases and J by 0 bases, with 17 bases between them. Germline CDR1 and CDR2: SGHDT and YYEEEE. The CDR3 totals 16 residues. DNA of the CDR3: TGTGCCAGCAGCAAATTCTCAGGCAGGAACTCCTACGAGCAGTACTTC. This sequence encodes CASSKFSGRNSYEQYF.

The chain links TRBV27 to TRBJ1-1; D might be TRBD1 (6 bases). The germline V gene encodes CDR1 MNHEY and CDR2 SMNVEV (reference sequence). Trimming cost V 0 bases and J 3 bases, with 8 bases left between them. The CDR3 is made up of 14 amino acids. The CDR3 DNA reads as TGTGCCAGCAGTTTATCGGGGGCGTACACTGAAGCTTTCTTT. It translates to CASSLSGAYTEAFF.

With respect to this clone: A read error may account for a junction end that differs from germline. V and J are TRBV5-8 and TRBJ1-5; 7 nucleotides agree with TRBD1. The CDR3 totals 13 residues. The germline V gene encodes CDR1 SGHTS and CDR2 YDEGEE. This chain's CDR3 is CASSLDRNQPQHF. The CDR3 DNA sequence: TGTGCCAGCAGTTTGGACAGGAATCAGCCCCAGCATTTT.

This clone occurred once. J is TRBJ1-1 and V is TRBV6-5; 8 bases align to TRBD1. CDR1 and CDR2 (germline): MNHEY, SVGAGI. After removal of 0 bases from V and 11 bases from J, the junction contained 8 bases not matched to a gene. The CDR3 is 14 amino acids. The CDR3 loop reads CASSYSSQGAIAFF. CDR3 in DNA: TGTGCCAGCAGTTACTCGAGCCAGGGGGCTATCGCTTTCTTT.